Detailed here is one T cell receptor (beta chain). Its antigen has not been determined. No much larger clone is present one base from it, and per-base qualities are unavailable. V is pared back by 4 bases and J by 3 bases, with 9 bases lying between the germline termini. In the germline V gene, CDR1 corresponds to MDHEN and CDR2 to SYDVKM. Inclusive of the bounding cysteine and phenylalanine, the CDR3 is 14 residues long. The entry retains the CDR3 DNA only, 42 bases that are in frame from base 1. Receptors were amplified or captured by PCR. At the Johns Hopkins FTIC core, DNA from the cultured CD4+ T cells underwent TCR sequencing with the Oncomine TCR Beta short-read assay. The QIAamp micro DNA kit was used to extract genomic DNA from the cultured CD4+ T cells. The Oncomine TCR Beta libraries from cultured CD4+ T cells were pooled using unique dual indexes and then sequenced on an Illumina iSeq 100. Per the original workflow: Non-productive sequences were filtered out, and CDR3s that did not start with C, did not end with F or W, or were shorter than 7 amino acids were discarded. Antigen-specific clonotypes were identified with the MANAFEST web application by comparing peptide-stimulated wells with reference and other culture wells. For a clone to be called positive, the clone needed an FDR below 0.05, an odds ratio above 5, and a productive frequency above 0.1% in at least two of three replicate wells. Cross-reactive clonotypes were defined as significantly expanded in both SARS-CoV-2 spike wells and at least one common cold coronavirus spike condition. CDR3 homology was assessed with Levenshtein distances (stringdist) and unrooted phylogenetic trees (ape) in R version 3.6.1. TCRdb took the public reads, trimmed them with fastp at Q25, ran MiXCR for clone calling and kept in-frame beta chains. Entries are consolidated by CDR3 protein sequence, retaining the most common genes and DNA. These V and J calls originate from TCRdb's pipeline instead of the authors' own analysis. This sample is represented by 8,000 to 10,000 distinct CDR3 sequences; around 40% of them were singletons. Roughly 12% of the sample is held by the ten biggest clonotypes.

This record comes from a study of vaccination and CD4 T cells after COVID-19 (dated 2022 in TCRdb). Notes on the research overall: Six males and four females were included in the convalescent cohort, with two Hispanic individuals, seven Caucasians, two Asians and one multiracial person represented. In ten to eleven COVID-19 convalescent patients and a few infection-naive healthy vaccine recipients, the spike-specific CD4+ TCR repertoire before mRNA vaccination was compared with the repertoire after mRNA vaccination. Participants got two doses of the Pfizer-BioNTech BNT162b2 vaccine (n=8) or two doses of the Moderna mRNA-1273 vaccine (n=2). Post-COVID blood samples from convalescent patients were collected a median of approximately 100 days after diagnosis, with a range of 35 to 161 days. Post-vaccine blood samples were taken a median of roughly 75 days after the second vaccine dose, with a range of roughly 13 to 250 days. In an earlier paper using these donors, memory CD4+ T cell crossreactivity between SARS-CoV-2 and common cold coronavirus spike proteins was assessed at the TCR clonotype level. The cultures were stimulated with overlapping spike peptide pools from SARS-CoV-2 and from the common cold coronaviruses HCoV-NL63, HCoV-OC43 and HCoV-229E. Control cultures received a CEFX viral epitope pool as the positive control, an HIV-1 Nef peptide pool as the negative control, or no peptide. General findings and caveats noted by the study authors: Only a relatively small number of convalescent patients were included in the study, and early timepoints following natural infection were not analyzed. In convalescent patients, a median approximately 86% of post-vaccine SARS-CoV-2-reactive clones were detected only after vaccination, suggesting vaccine-specific priming. The median number of SARS-CoV-2-reactive clonotypes rose from about 23 after infection to some 40 after vaccination, but the change was not significant. Of the vaccine-specific clones found in convalescent patients, nearly all (304 of 307) were mono-reactive for SARS-CoV-2 spike instead of being cross-reactive with common cold coronaviruses.

This sample's treatment or condition label indicates: approximately nine-day PBMC culture with coronavirus spike peptide pools or control peptides (ViraFEST assay). CD4+ T cells from unexposed donors were collected before the COVID-19 pandemic (2011-2018). To expand antigen-specific T cells with peptide pools and then pick out the expanded clonotypes through TCR sequencing, the study relied on the ViraFEST assay. About 2 million PBMCs per well were cultured in IMDM with roughly 5% human AB serum and 7.5 to 10 IU/ml IL-2, plus 10 ug/ml peptide pools. Half of the culture medium was replaced with fresh IL-2-containing medium on days 3 and 7. CD4+ T cells were isolated after approximately ten days of culture through negative selection using the EasySep CD4+ T cell isolation kit. Unexposed donor CD4+ T cells were tested for reactivity to SARS-CoV-2 S and N and four common cold coronavirus spike pools, as cell number allowed. Ficoll-Paque Plus gradient centrifugation was used to isolate PBMCs from whole blood, and the isolated PBMCs were then either used fresh or cryopreserved at -140C. Each culture condition was generally run in triplicate wells. The leukapheresis product used for the unexposed donors was purchased from a commercial source.

The sequence joins TRBV28 to TRBJ1-4, with the D gene call left open. This sequence originates from a human donor in good health. Specimen: CD4+ T cells from blood, cultured in vitro. The DNA reads as follows: TGTGCCAGCAGTTCTGTTAGCCCTAATGAAAAACTGTTTTTT. The resulting protein is CASSSVSPNEKLFF.